What follows describes a single T cell receptor beta chain. Per the original data handling: Scientists estimated how many nucleated cells there were by amplifying reference gene primers. Sequencing was performed with immunoSEQ multiplex PCR; in TCRdb, only in-frame clones are kept and a portion is missing. V, J and clone size are taken as reported in that table, and D and trimming were inferred from the DNA itself. The table includes hundreds of thousands of clones, 70% to 90% detected once. This record belongs to a study of blood T cell repertoires in COVID-19. Across the whole study: The origin of the acute and convalescent COVID-19 samples was the United States, Italy and Spain. T cells, B-cell-depleted T cells, or PBMCs supplied cDNA or gDNA.

This receptor was taken from a human donor in a cohort sampled during active COVID-19. Material: peripheral blood.

The CDR3 sequence: CASSEGRGVYNEQFF. DNA for the CDR3: TGTGCCAGCAGCGAAGGCCGGGGGGTCTACAATGAGCAGTTCTTC. The chain carries TRBV13 and TRBJ2-1, with 7 bases lining up with TRBD2. Germline CDR1 is PRHDT and CDR2 is FYEKMQ (reference sequence). The J segment lost 3 bases and the V segment lost 5 bases, leaving 7 bases of the junction unmatched. The CDR3 length is 15 residues. The entire variable domain, with the rest obtained from reference TRBV13 and TRBJ2-1, is as follows: AAGVIQSPRHLIKEKRETATLKCYPIPRHDTVYWYQQGPGQDPQFLISFYEKMQSDKGSIPDRFSAQQFSDYHSELNMSSLELGDSALYFCASSEGRGVYNEQFFGPGTRLTVL.